These 27 T cell receptor beta chains came from one sample sequenced in a study of glioma-infiltrating T cells. TCR alpha and beta CDR3 regions were amplified from RNA using iRepertoire nested multiplex PCR. One entry per CDR3 protein results from TCRdb running MiXCR on the multiplex PCR reads. The data show 150,000 or so distinct CDR3 sequences, 35% to 50% seen once. Sequenced sample: glioma tissue, nonneoplastic brain tissue, or PBMCs (not recorded which). The receptors derive from a human donor with low-grade glioma or glioblastoma, undergoing nonglioma brain surgery, or in good health (not recorded which).

Only a few counts were recorded for this clonotype. A junction end diverges from the germline sequence, so it may reflect a read error. The rearrangement joins TRBV7-6 to TRBJ2-1; TRBD2 matches 9 bases. CDR1 and CDR2 from the germline V gene are SGHVS and FNYEAQ. CDR3 length: 16 residues. CDR3 nucleotides: TGTGCCCGCAGCTCAAACCCTAGCGGGGAATCCGGTGAGCAGTTCTTC. Translated, it gives CARSSNPSGESGEQFF.

The V gene is TRBV20-1, the J gene TRBJ2-1; D not resolved. CDR3 length equals 11 residues. Germline V gene lookup returns CDR1 DFQATT and CDR2 SNEGSKA (reference sequence). Trimming took 4 bases from V and 7 from J, leaving 8 bases between them. The CDR3 loop reads CSATGLNEQFF. The CDR3 DNA follows: TGCAGTGCTACTGGTTTGAATGAGCAGTTCTTC.

The table lists this clonotype with a few counts. J is TRBJ1-1 and V is TRBV6-2 or TRBV6-3, with D unclear. This CDR3 spans 13 amino acids. V lost 6 bases, J lost 1 base, and 9 bases lay in between. Looked up from germline, CDR1 is MNHEY and CDR2 is SVGEGT. CDR3 bases: TGTGCCAGCAGCTCCTCGCGGAACACTGAAGCTTTCTTT. It encodes CASSSSRNTEAFF.

In DNA form, the CDR3 reads TGCAGTGCTAGATTAGCGGATACGCAGTATTTT. Encoded protein: CSARLADTQYF. This chain links TRBV20-1 with TRBJ2-3, with D possibly matching TRBD2 (5 bases). The V gene's germline CDR1 is DFQATT and CDR2 SNEGSKA (reference sequence). The CDR3 totals 11 residues. The ends were cut back, 2 bases at V and 6 bases at J, with 6 bases in the middle.

This clonotype was seen many times. J is TRBJ2-3 and V is TRBV4-3, with D unclear. CDR3 length: 16 residues. The V gene's germline CDR1 is LGHNA and CDR2 YSLEER. Trimming took off 2 bases at V and 4 bases at J, with 16 bases between the two ends. This chain's CDR3 is CASSQTALGIADTQYF. In DNA, the CDR3 is TGCGCCAGCAGCCAAACCGCCCTGGGGATCGCAGATACGCAGTATTTT.

The chain uses TRBV12-3 or TRBV12-4 and TRBJ1-1, with unresolved D. CDR3 length equals 13 residues. V was clipped by 5 bases and J by 7 bases, with 14 bases between them. The DNA of the CDR3 is TGTGCCAGCAGTACCACCCAAGGCAATGAAGCTTTCTTT. Translation gives CASSTTQGNEAFF.

The chain links TRBV4-2 to TRBJ1-2; a weak D match, TRBD1 (5 bases). Germline CDR1 is LGHNA and CDR2 is YNFKEQ. Trimming shortened V by 5 bases and J by 9 bases, and 13 bases separated the two germline ends. The CDR3 contains 12 residues. The DNA for the CDR3 is TGTGCCAGCAGCTACAAAGAGGACAGCTACACCTTC. It specifies CASSYKEDSYTF.

This clonotype was counted a few times. The chain employs TRBV25-1 and TRBJ1-1, with D uncertain. CDR3 length equals 10 residues. V was clipped by 4 bases and J by 11 bases, with 8 bases between them. Germline V lookup: CDR1 MGHDK, CDR2 SYGVNS. Written as DNA, the CDR3 is TGTGCCAGCAGTGGTCACGTCGCTTTCTTT. Translation: CASSGHVAFF. Combining the CDR3 with reference TRBV25-1 and TRBJ1-1 gives the whole variable domain EADIYQTPRYLVIGTGKKITLECSQTMGHDKMYWYQQDPGMELHLIHYSYGVNSTEKGDLSSESTVSRIRTEHFPLTLESARPSHTSQYLCASSGHVAFFGQGTRLTVV.

The chain recombines TRBV12-3 or TRBV12-4 with TRBJ2-7, with TRBD2 matching over 12 bases. CDR3 length equals 14 residues. The J segment lost 7 bases and the V segment lost 5 bases, leaving 6 bases of the junction unmatched. This CDR3 reads CASSIRTSGDEQYF. CDR3 in DNA: TGTGCCAGCAGTATCCGGACTAGCGGGGATGAGCAGTACTTC.

CDR3 sequence reads: CASSQVAPGSGETQYF. CDR3 DNA sequence: TGTGCCAGCAGCCAAGTTGCGCCAGGCTCAGGAGAGACCCAGTACTTC. The chain has TRBV16 and TRBJ2-5; D unresolved. The CDR3 has 16 amino acids. The ends were cut back, 2 bases at V and 4 bases at J, with 17 bases in the middle. CDR1 and CDR2 from the germline V gene are KGHSY and FQNENV. Supplemented by reference TRBV16 and TRBJ2-5, the full variable domain reads GEEVAQTPKHLVRGEGQKAKLYCAPIKGHSYVFWYQQVLKNEFKFLISFQNENVFDETGMPKERFSAKCLPNSPCSLEIQATKLEDSAVYFCASSQVAPGSGETQYFGPGTRLLVL.

This clonotype was detected a few times. V usage is TRBV15 and J usage is TRBJ1-1; D unresolved. Germline CDR1 is LNHNV and CDR2 is YYDKDF (reference sequence). Trimming removed 3 bases at V and 0 bases at J, with 5 bases between. The CDR3 is 13 amino acids. CDR3 bases: TGTGCCACCAGCAGGTTCCTGAACACTGAAGCTTTCTTT. This codes for CATSRFLNTEAFF. Variable domain in full (rest from reference TRBV15 and TRBJ1-1): DAMVIQNPRYQVTQFGKPVTLSCSQTLNHNVMYWYQQKSSQAPKLLFHYYDKDFNNEADTPDNFQSRRPNTSFCFLDIRSPGLGDTAMYLCATSRFLNTEAFFGQGTRLTVV.

This clonotype occurred a few times. The rearrangement links TRBV6-1 to TRBJ1-3; D gene uncertain. Germline assignment: CDR1 MNHNS and CDR2 SASEGT. The CDR3 loop spans 12 amino acids. V was shortened by 0 bases and J by 3 bases, with 0 bases between the two germline ends. Here the CDR3 DNA reads TGTGCCAGCAGTGAAGCTGGAAACACCATATATTTT. Translating it yields CASSEAGNTIYF.

A few counts support this clonotype. This chain uses TRBV15 with TRBJ2-3; tentative D call: TRBD2 (5 bases). V shed 0 bases and J shed 2 bases, with 9 bases lying between them. CDR1 is LNHNV, CDR2 YYDKDF, per germline (reference sequence). CDR3 length: 15 amino acids. CDR3: CATSRDGLTTDTQYF. CDR3 DNA: TGTGCCACCAGCAGAGATGGACTTACCACAGATACGCAGTATTTT.

This chain links TRBV6-1 with TRBJ1-3; D is ambiguous. Trimming pared 5 bases from V and 0 bases from J, leaving 8 bases between. In germline, CDR1 is MNHNS, CDR2 SASEGT. This CDR3 is built from 14 residues. The CDR3 DNA follows: TGTGCCAGCAGTATACAAGTCTCTGGAAACACCATATATTTT. Translating it yields CASSIQVSGNTIYF.

This clonotype showed up just once. The chain has TRBV18 and TRBJ2-1; 11 bases line up with TRBD2. V trimming: 0 bases; J trimming: 7 bases; junction bases outside the gene matches: 5. The CDR3 length is 16 residues. CDR1 and CDR2 from the germline V gene are KGHSH and LQKENI. CDR3 coding DNA: TGTGCCAGCTCACCACCTAGCGGGAGGGCCGTAAATGAGCAGTTCTTC. It is translated as CASSPPSGRAVNEQFF.

V is TRBV7-8 and J is TRBJ2-7, with 7 bases lining up with TRBD1. The V gene's germline CDR1 is SGHVS and CDR2 FQNEAQ. V shed 5 bases and J 3 bases; nucleotides not matched to a gene: 7. CDR3 length: 14 residues. This CDR3 is CASSPRQGNYEQYF. The DNA for the CDR3 is TGTGCCAGCAGCCCCCGACAGGGAAACTACGAGCAGTACTTC.

This sequence joins TRBV6-5 and TRBJ1-5; 9 nucleotides match TRBD1. CDR1 is MNHEY and CDR2 is SVGAGI in the germline V gene. J gave up 11 bases and V 4 bases, and 15 bases lay outside the gene matches. This CDR3 comprises 16 residues. This CDR3 is CASSSSWDRVGKTQHF. The CDR3 DNA is TGTGCCAGCAGTTCGTCCTGGGACAGGGTGGGAAAGACCCAGCATTTT.

The chain combines TRBV20-1 with TRBJ1-2, with a possible D match to TRBD1 (6 bases). CDR1 is DFQATT, CDR2 SNEGSKA, per germline (reference sequence). The CDR3 length is 11 residues. V shed 6 bases and J shed 5 bases, with 10 bases lying between them. The CDR3 DNA reads TGCAGTGCCCCGGACAGTTATGGCTACACCTTC. Encoded protein: CSAPDSYGYTF.

The table lists this clonotype with a few counts. The chain couples TRBV6-2 or TRBV6-3 to TRBJ2-3, with TRBD2 matching 15 bases. Germline V gene lookup returns CDR1 MNHEY and CDR2 SVGEGT. V trimming: 9 bases; J trimming: 3 bases; junction bases outside the gene matches: 4. CDR3 length: 15 residues. The CDR3 sequence is CASRGLAGGTDTQYF. The DNA of the CDR3 is TGTGCCAGTCGAGGACTAGCGGGAGGGACAGATACGCAGTATTTT.

The rearrangement joins TRBV4-1 to TRBJ1-6, with D possibly TRBD1 on 5 matching bases. Trimming pared 3 bases from V and 2 bases from J, leaving 8 bases between. Germline V gene lookup returns CDR1 MGHRA and CDR2 YSYEKL. The CDR3 sequence is 15 residues long. CDR3 bases: TGCGCCAGCAGCCAGGGGCAGGCCTATAATTCACCCCTCCACTTT. It is translated as CASSQGQAYNSPLHF.

This clonotype has only a few counts. The V gene is TRBV6-1, the J gene TRBJ2-7; 9 bases line up with TRBD1. Germline V gives CDR1 MNHNS, CDR2 SASEGT. This CDR3 is 13 amino acids long. V trimming: 7 bases; J trimming: 5 bases; junction bases outside the gene matches: 6. DNA of the CDR3: TGTGCCAGCACTAGGACAGGGGTTAACGAGCAGTACTTC. This codes for CASTRTGVNEQYF.

This clonotype is a singleton in its sample. The chain has TRBV7-9 and TRBJ1-4; 8 nucleotides agree with TRBD1. V gave up 5 bases and J gave up 8 bases; unmatched junction bases: 7. The CDR3 totals 14 residues. From germline, CDR1 is SEHNR and CDR2 FQNEAQ (reference sequence). Here the CDR3 DNA reads TGTGCCAGCAGCCCCGGCAGGGGGCAGGAAAAACTGTTTTTT. Its translation: CASSPGRGQEKLFF.

This clonotype has more than one count but fewer than ten. The rearrangement joins TRBV7-7 to TRBJ2-6; no clear D. This CDR3 has 15 residues. V lost 4 bases and J lost 1, with 8 bases in between. Germline V lookup: CDR1 SSHAT, CDR2 FNYEAQ (reference sequence). Here the CDR3 reads CASSSWGSGANVLTF. The DNA for the CDR3 is TGTGCCAGCAGCTCCTGGGGATCTGGGGCCAACGTCCTGACTTTC.

The gene calls are TRBV20-1 and TRBJ2-5; the match to TRBD2 covers 13 bases. The V gene's germline CDR1 is DFQATT and CDR2 SNEGSKA (reference sequence). The junction had 11 bases not matched to a gene; V was cut back by 3 bases and J by 1 base. CDR3 length equals 18 residues. For the CDR3, the DNA is TGCAGTGCTAGCGACCTTACCGGGACTAGCGGGGCCCAAGAGACCCAGTACTTC. Protein sequence: CSASDLTGTSGAQETQYF.

The chain joins TRBV12-3 or TRBV12-4 to TRBJ1-3, with D possibly matching TRBD1 (5 bases). With 3 bases removed from V and 4 bases from J, the gap between germline ends came to 13 bases. The CDR3 runs to 15 residues. The CDR3 sequence is CASSLGTLGGNTIYF. CDR3 coding DNA: TGTGCCAGCAGTTTGGGGACCTTGGGGGGAAACACCATATATTTT.

The chain is built from TRBV27 and TRBJ2-7; no clear D. The CDR3 is made up of 13 amino acids. Germline V gene lookup returns CDR1 MNHEY and CDR2 SMNVEV (reference sequence). V gave up 8 bases and J gave up 0 bases, with 11 bases separating them. CDR3 residues: CASGVSGSYEQYF. The CDR3 nucleotides read TGTGCCAGCGGGGTCTCCGGCTCCTACGAGCAGTACTTC.

The genes are TRBV25-1 and TRBJ1-2; possibly TRBD1 for D (6 bases). The CDR3 has 14 residues. V lost 4 bases, J lost 0 bases, and 9 bases lay in between. CDR1 and CDR2 from the germline V gene are MGHDK and SYGVNS. CDR3 DNA: TGTGCCAGCAGTGGGACAGTTACTAACTATGGCTACACCTTC. Translation: CASSGTVTNYGYTF.